This T cell receptor (beta chain) comes out of a study of T cells in Graves' hyperthyroidism and ophthalmopathy (dated by TCRdb to about 2019). Some background on the complete study: Peripheral blood samples were taken at initial diagnosis, before any treatment was given. Following sampling, methimazole starting at 30 mg daily was given to hyperthyroidism patients, and high-dose intravenous methylprednisolone was given to ophthalmopathy patients. A discovery cohort of about 100 patients, approximately 44 with Graves' ophthalmopathy and 57 with stable Graves' hyperthyroidism, was used to find distinguishing TCR V-J signatures. Whether ophthalmopathy could be predicted prospectively was tested in an independent validation cohort made up of about 20 hyperthyroidism patients plus 17 patients who later progressed to ophthalmopathy. The approximately 100 discovery patients were divided at random into training and test sets in a 7:3 ratio. According to the paper, TCR Vbeta CDR3 sequencing was carried out on 135 peripheral blood samples, which came from approximately 41 ophthalmopathy, roughly 75 hyperthyroidism and approximately 17 progressor patients. In roughly six Graves' hyperthyroidism patients, the study also compared T-cell repertoires from thyroid tissue with T-cell repertoires from blood.

This clonotype was observed once. No cognate antigen has been identified for it. No clone much larger than this one lies a single base away; base qualities are absent. A single read makes a weak case. What the authors observed across the whole study: Ophthalmopathy was separated from stable hyperthyroidism by a 13 V-J signature model, with around 88% sensitivity and approximately 81% specificity obtained in cross-validation and 80%/75% obtained in testing. Most expanded thyroid clonotypes (frequency above 0.001) were also detected in blood, suggesting blood repertoires may reflect thyroid immune responses. Sample size was not statistically predetermined, and investigators were not blinded to group allocation. In validation, progression to ophthalmopathy was predicted by the model with about 70% sensitivity and nearly 75% specificity, a median of 6.5 months before onset.

Stable Graves' hyperthyroidism was defined as the absence of progression to ophthalmopathy over 18 months of follow-up. Hyperthyroidism patients were newly diagnosed, had a disease duration of under 2 months, and were aged 18 to 65 years. The study excluded patients with uncontrolled infections, other autoimmune diseases, pregnancy or lactation. Diagnoses were established on the basis of clinical symptoms, serum thyroxine and TRAb, thyroid ultrasound, and orbital computed tomography. Ficoll-Paque density gradient centrifugation was used to isolate PBMCs from under 11 ml of fresh peripheral blood. Total RNA was extracted with Trizol reagent, and quality was checked on an Agilent 2100 Bioanalyzer. The TCR beta CDR3 regions were amplified from the RNA transcripts. For the first round of RT-PCR on the TCR CDR3, the HTBI primer set was used together with the Qiagen OneStep RT-PCR kit. Libraries were constructed in a second round of multiplex PCR, after which size selection and purification were performed. Paired-end sequencing of the libraries was performed with 100 bp reads on an Illumina HiSeq2000. Per the original workflow: SOAPnuke was used to process the raw data, removing reads that contained adapters or uncalled bases, had a mean Phred below 15, or lacked an exact match to the constant primer or identifier. COPE v1.2.5 was used to merge the high-quality paired reads, and each unique nucleotide sequence was defined as a clonotype. Clonotypes were aligned to IMGT TRBV, TRBD and TRBJ reference segments using MiTCR v1.1. Analysis was restricted to V-J combinations with a frequency above 0.0001, which covered approximately 99% of repertoires. The TCS score was defined as F50 (clonal expansion) divided by E x V (chaos), with BLOSUM62-based TCRdist calculated between CDR3 peptides within each V-J. Welch's t-statistics and random forest reduced roughly 500 V-J features to around 14, which were used in a naive Bayes classifier (R e1071). Clones were called with MiXCR by TCRdb after fastp trimmed the public reads at Q25, and only in-frame beta chains were retained. Rows with a matching CDR3 protein are joined into one entry that keeps the most common DNA and genes. The V and J calls were determined by TCRdb, not by the authors. This sample lists around 560,000 distinct CDR3 sequences; 16% were detected once. Of the sample, roughly 18% is held by the ten largest clones.

Relative to germline, V is missing 0 bases and J is missing 12 bases, with 10 bases of the junction outside any gene match. Taken from the germline V gene, the CDR1 and CDR2 loops are LGHNT and FRNRAP. Inclusive of the bounding cysteine and phenylalanine, the CDR3 is 15 residues long. The retained sequence is limited to the CDR3, 45 bases, with the frame set at the first base. Sample: blood. The chain links TRBV12-5 with TRBJ1-4, and TRBD1 aligns with 7 junction nucleotides. The sequence came from a woman aged 18-35 years with Graves' hyperthyroidism. The CDR3 protein is CASGLVWPQGEELFF. At the DNA level, the sequence is TGTGCTAGTGGTTTGGTATGGCCTCAGGGGGAAGAACTGTTTTTT.